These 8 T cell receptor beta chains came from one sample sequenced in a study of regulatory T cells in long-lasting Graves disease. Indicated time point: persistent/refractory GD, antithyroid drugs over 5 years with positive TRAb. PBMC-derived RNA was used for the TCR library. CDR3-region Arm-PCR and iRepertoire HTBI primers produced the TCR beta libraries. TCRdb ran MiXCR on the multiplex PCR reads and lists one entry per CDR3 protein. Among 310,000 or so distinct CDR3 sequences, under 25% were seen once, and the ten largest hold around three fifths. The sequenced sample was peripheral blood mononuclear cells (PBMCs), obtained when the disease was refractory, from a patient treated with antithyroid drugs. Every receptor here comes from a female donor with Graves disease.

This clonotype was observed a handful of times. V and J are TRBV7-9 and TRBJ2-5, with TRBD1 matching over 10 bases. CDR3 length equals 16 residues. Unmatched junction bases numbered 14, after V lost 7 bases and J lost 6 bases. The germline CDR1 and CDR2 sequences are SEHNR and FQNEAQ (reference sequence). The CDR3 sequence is CASTPFPGTGVKTQYF. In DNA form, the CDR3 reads TGTGCCAGCACCCCCTTCCCCGGGACAGGGGTTAAGACCCAGTACTTC.

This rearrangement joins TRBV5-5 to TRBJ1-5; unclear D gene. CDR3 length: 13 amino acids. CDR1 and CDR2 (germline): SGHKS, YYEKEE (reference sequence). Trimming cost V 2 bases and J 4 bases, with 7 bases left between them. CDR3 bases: TGTGCCAGCAGCTTTGTAATGAATCAGCCCCAGCATTTT. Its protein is CASSFVMNQPQHF.

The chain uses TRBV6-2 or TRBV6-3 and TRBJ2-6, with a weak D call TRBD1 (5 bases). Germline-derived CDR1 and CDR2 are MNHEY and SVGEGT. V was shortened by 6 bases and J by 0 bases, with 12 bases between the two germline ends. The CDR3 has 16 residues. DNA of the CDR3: TGTGCCAGCAGCGAATGGGGCGACTCTGGGGCCAACGTCCTGACTTTC. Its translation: CASSEWGDSGANVLTF.

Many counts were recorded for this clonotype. Written as DNA, the CDR3 is TGTGCCAGCAGTGAACTGTATTCACCCCTCCACTTT. Protein product: CASSELYSPLHF. V and J are TRBV2 and TRBJ1-6; D is undetermined. The CDR3 spans 12 residues. The germline V gene encodes CDR1 SNHLY and CDR2 FYNNEI. Trimming stripped 2 bases from V and 8 bases from J, with 4 bases between.

The CDR3 region is CASSYRSTGAGANVLTF. Written as DNA, the CDR3 is TGTGCCAGCAGTTACCGAAGCACAGGGGCTGGGGCCAACGTCCTGACTTTC. This chain uses TRBV6-9 with TRBJ2-6; TRBD1 matches 7 bases. Trimming took 3 bases from V and 2 from J; bases not matched to a gene: 7. There are 17 residues in the CDR3. Germline CDR1 MNHGY, CDR2 SVAAGI.

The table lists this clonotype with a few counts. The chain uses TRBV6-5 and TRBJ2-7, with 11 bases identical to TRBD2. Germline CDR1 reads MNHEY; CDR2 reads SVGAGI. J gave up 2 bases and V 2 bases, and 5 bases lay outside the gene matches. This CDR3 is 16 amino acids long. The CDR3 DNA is TGTGCCAGCAGTTACCTTGCTAGCGGGGGGCCCTACGAGCAGTACTTC. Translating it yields CASSYLASGGPYEQYF.

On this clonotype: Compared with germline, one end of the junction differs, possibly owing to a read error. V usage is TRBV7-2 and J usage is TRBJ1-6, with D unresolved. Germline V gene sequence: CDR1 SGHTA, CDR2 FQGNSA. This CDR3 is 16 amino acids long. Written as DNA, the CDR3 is TGTGCCAGCAGCACGCGACCCGGGTCCGGAGACTCACCCTTCCACTTT. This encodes CASSTRPGSGDSPFHF.

The CDR3 loop reads CSARRLVRETQYF. The CDR3 nucleotides are TGCAGTGCTAGGAGACTAGTTCGCGAGACCCAGTACTTC. The chain employs TRBV20-1 and TRBJ2-5; maybe TRBD2 (6 bases). V was shortened by 3 bases and J by 5 bases, with 13 bases between the two germline ends. Germline CDR1 reads DFQATT; CDR2 reads SNEGSKA (reference sequence). The CDR3 has 13 amino acids.